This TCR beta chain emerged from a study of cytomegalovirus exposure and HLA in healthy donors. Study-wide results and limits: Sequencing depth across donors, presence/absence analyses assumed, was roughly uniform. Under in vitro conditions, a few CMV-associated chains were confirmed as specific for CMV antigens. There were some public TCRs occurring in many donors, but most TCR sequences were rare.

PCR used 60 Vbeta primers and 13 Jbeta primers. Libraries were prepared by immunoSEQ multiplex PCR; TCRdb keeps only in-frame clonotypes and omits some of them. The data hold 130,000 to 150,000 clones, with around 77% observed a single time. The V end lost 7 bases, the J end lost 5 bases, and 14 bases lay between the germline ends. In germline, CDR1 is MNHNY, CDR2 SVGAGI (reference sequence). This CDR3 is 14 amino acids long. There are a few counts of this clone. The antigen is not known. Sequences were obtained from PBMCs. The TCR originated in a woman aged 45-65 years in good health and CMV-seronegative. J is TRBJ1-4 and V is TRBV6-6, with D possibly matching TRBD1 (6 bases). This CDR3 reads CASIQRGFNEKLFF. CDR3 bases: TGTGCCAGCATACAAAGGGGGTTCAATGAAAAACTGTTTTTT.